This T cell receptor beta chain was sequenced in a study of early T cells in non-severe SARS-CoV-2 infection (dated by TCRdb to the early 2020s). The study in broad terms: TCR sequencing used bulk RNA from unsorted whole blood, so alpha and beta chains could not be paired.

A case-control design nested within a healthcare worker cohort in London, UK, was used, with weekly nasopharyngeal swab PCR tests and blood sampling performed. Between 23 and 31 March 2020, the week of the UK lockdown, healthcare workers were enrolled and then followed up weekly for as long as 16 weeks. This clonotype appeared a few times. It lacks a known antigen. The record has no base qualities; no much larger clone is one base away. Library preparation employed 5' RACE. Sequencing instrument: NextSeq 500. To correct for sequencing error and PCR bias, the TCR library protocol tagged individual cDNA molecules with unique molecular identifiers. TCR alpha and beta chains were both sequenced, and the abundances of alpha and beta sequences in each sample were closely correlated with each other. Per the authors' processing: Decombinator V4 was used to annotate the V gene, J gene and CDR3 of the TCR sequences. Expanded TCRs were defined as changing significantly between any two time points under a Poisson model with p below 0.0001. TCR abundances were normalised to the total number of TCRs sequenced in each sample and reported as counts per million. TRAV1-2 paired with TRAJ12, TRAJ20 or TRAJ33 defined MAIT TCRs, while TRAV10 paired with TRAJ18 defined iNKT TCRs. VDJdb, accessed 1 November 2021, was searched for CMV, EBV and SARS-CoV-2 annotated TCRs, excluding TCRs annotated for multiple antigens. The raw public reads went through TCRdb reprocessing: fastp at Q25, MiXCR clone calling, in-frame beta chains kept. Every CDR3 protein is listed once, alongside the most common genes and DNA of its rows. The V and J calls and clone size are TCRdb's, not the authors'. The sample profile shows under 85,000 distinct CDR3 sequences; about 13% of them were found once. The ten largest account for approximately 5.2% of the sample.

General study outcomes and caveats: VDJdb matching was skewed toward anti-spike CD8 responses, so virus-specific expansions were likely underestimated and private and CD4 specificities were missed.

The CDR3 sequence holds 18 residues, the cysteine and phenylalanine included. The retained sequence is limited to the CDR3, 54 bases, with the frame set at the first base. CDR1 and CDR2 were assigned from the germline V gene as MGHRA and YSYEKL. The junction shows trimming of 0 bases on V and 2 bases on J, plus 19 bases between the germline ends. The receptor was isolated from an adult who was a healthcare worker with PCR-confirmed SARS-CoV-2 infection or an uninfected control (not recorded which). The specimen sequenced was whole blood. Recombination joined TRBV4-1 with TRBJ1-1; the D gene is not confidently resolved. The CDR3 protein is CASSQDRARQIANTEAFF. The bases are TGCGCCAGCAGCCAAGATCGGGCCAGGCAAATTGCTAACACTGAAGCTTTCTTT.